The present T cell receptor beta chain was sequenced within a study of T cells in Graves' hyperthyroidism and ophthalmopathy. Study-level results: The blood repertoire included most of the expanded thyroid clonotypes above 0.001. Through a model of 13 V-J features, ophthalmopathy was separated from stable hyperthyroidism.

It was considered stable Graves' hyperthyroidism when ophthalmopathy did not progress within 18 months. It was uncontrolled infection, other autoimmune disease, pregnancy or lactation that excluded patients. Amplification yielded TCR beta CDR3 regions, with RNA transcripts as the source. Initially, a first-round RT-PCR of the TCR CDR3 employed the HTBI primer set. TCRdb reprocessed the multiplex PCR reads with MiXCR, giving one entry per CDR3 protein. The repertoire holds about 740,000 distinct CDR3 sequences, with 11% to 15% as singletons. Only a few counts were recorded for this clonotype. Its antigen is not known. Trimming at V came to 10 bases and at J to 0 bases, leaving 8 bases not matched to a gene. CDR3 length: 15 amino acids. Per the germline V gene, CDR1 is WSHSY and CDR2 is SAAADI.

This chain connects TRBV10-2 to TRBJ2-1; 8 bases fit TRBD2. The source of this sequence is a woman under 30 with Graves' hyperthyroidism. Sequencing was carried out using blood. CDR3 sequence reads: CATTSGSLSYNEQFF. CDR3 DNA: TGCGCCACTACCAGCGGGAGCCTCTCCTACAATGAGCAGTTCTTC.